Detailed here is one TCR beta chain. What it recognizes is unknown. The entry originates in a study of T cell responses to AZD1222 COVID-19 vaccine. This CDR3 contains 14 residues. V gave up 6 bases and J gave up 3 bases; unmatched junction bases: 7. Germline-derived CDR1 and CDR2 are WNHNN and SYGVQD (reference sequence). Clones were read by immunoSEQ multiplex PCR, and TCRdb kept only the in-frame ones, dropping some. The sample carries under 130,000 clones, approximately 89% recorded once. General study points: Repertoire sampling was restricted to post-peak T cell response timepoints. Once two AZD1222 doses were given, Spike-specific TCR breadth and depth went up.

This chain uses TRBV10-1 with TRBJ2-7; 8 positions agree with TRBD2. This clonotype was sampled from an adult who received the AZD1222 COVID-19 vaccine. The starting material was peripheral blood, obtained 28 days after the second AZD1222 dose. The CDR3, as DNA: TGCGCCAGCAGGCTTTTCGGGACTAGCTACGAGCAGTACTTC. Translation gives CASRLFGTSYEQYF.